The present T cell receptor beta chain was sequenced within a study of cytotoxic CD8 clonotypes in ibrutinib-treated CLL. Background on the study: Partial response occurred in some 25 patients and complete response in 2; at median approximately 68 months, approximately 14 remained remitted and about 12 progressed.

As to this clone: Its antigen is as yet unknown.

The CDR3 loop spans 14 amino acids. V lost 2 bases, J lost 3 bases, and 11 bases lay in between. In germline, CDR1 is SGHRS, CDR2 YFSETQ. Findings of the study overall: Starting clonality was above that of age-matched healthy donors and tracked circulating CD8+ T-cell counts. Elevated clonality accompanied ibrutinib response, with a return toward baseline values at progression.

Only in-frame clones appear in the TCRdb table, and some are missing; sequencing was by immunoSEQ multiplex PCR. The table lists some 200,000 clones, over 65% of them singletons, with more than 4.5% in the top ten. Genomic DNA in an amount of approximately 2.2 micrograms was extracted from cryopreserved PBMCs and used for the preparation of TCR beta libraries. The sample in question was PBMCs, obtained after 12 months of ibrutinib treatment. This receptor was taken from a human donor with chronic lymphocytic leukemia. This chain uses TRBV5-1 with TRBJ2-5; D not certain. The CDR3 reads CASSLMGSEETQYF. In DNA, the CDR3 is TGCGCCAGCAGCTTAATGGGGTCGGAAGAGACCCAGTACTTC. Based on the CDR3 plus reference TRBV5-1 and TRBJ2-5, the full variable domain is KAGVTQTPRYLIKTRGQQVTLSCSPISGHRSVSWYQQTPGQGLQFLFEYFSETQRNKGNFPGRFSGRQFSNSRSEMNVSTLELGDSALYLCASSLMGSEETQYFGPGTRLLVL.